The 18 T cell receptor beta chains listed next were all sequenced from one sample in a study of CD8+ T cells in alopecia areata. RNA was extracted and reverse transcribed into cDNA as the sequencing template. The protocol was immunoSEQ multiplex PCR, while the TCRdb copy is restricted to in-frame clones and leaves out a portion. The sample presents around 290,000 clones, none singletons. Researchers sorted pooled cutaneous lymph node cells on the basis of CD4, CD8alpha, NKG2D, NKG2ACE and other markers. The specimen was CD4+ T cells sorted from a lymph node. These TCRs come from a C3H/HeJ mouse with alopecia areata. The MHC haplotype of this mouse line is H2-k.

At least ten counts were recorded for this clone. The genes and germline here are from mouse. At the DNA level, this CDR3 is encoded by other sequences in the same sample as well. The CDR3 sequence: CASGVQGSYNSPLYF. CDR3 bases read: TGTGCCAGCGGTGTACAGGGTTCCTATAATTCGCCC. The chain carries TRBV13-2 and TRBJ1-6, with D tentatively TRBD1 (6 bases). The CDR3 goes on 3 residues after the read ends, and that part is filled in from the germline J gene. TRBJ1-6 is sorted into the ORF group, with uncertain function. The length of the CDR3 is 15 residues. Germline assignment: CDR1 NNHNN and CDR2 SYGAGS (reference sequence). V was shortened by 3 bases and J by 0 bases, with 7 bases between the two germline ends.

This clone was picked up a small number of times. Genes here carry mouse names. The CDR3 end lies 3 residues beyond the end of the read and is filled in from the germline J gene. This same CDR3 is encoded by further DNA sequences in the sample. The V and J genes are TRBV19 and TRBJ1-6; a weak D match, TRBD1 (5 bases). TRBJ1-6 is identified as an open reading frame with a role that is uncertain. The CDR3 loop spans 15 amino acids. V gave up 1 base and J gave up 5 bases, with 10 bases separating them. Germline CDR1 is FNHDT and CDR2 is SITEND (reference sequence). The covered CDR3 bases are TGTGCCAGCAGTATAAGGGGAGGAGATAATTCGCCC. As protein: CASSIRGGDNSP. Given in full, the CDR3 is CASSIRGGDNSPLYF.

In this sample, this clone turned up a few times. Gene names are mouse gene names. The CDR3 is cut off 4 residues early in the read; its end comes from the germline J gene. The chain employs TRBV19 and TRBJ1-1; weak D call: TRBD1 (5 bases). CDR1 is FNHDT, CDR2 SITEND, per germline (reference sequence). The CDR3 is 14 amino acids. The part of the CDR3 DNA that was read is TGTGCCAGCAGTATAACTGGGCGGGGGACA. This gives the protein CASSITGRGT. The CDR3 reads in full as CASSITGRGTEVFF. Full variable domain (rest looked up from reference TRBV19 and TRBJ1-1): GGIITQTPKFLIGQEGQKLTLKCQQNFNHDTMYWYRQDSGKGLRLIYYSITENDLQKGDLSEGYDASREKKSSFSLTVTSAQKNEMAVFLCASSITGRGTEVFFGKGTRLTVV.

There are a few counts of this clone. Mouse gene names apply. Read coverage stops 4 residues before the CDR3 terminus; the germline J gene supplies the remainder. This chain uses TRBV13-2 with TRBJ1-1; a possible D gene is TRBD1 (6 bases). The CDR3 loop spans 13 amino acids. Germline V gene sequence: CDR1 NNHNN, CDR2 SYGAGS (reference sequence). The sequenced CDR3 bases are TGTGCCAGCGGTGAGCTGGGGGGGCGA. Residues: CASGELGGR. The CDR3 as a whole reads CASGELGGREVFF.

This clone was observed a few times. The gene names here belong to mouse. The DNA ends 3 residues before the CDR3 does, and the rest of the CDR3 is filled in from the germline J gene. The chain uses TRBV19 and TRBJ1-6; TRBD1 matches at 7 bases. TRBJ1-6 belongs to the ORF category, with a function that is uncertain. After removal of 5 bases from V and 6 bases from J, the junction contained 5 bases not matched to a gene. The CDR3 has 14 amino acids. CDR1 FNHDT and CDR2 SITEND come from the germline V gene (reference sequence). CDR3 amino acids: CASRPGQSNSPLYF. The CDR3 DNA, read in part, is TGTGCCAGCAGACCGGGACAGAGTAATTCGCCC.

Points on this clone: The germline and genes are mouse ones. The read terminates 4 residues before the CDR3 end, so the remaining end is supplied by the germline J gene. This sequence joins TRBV19 and TRBJ2-2; 7 positions agree with TRBD1. The CDR3 sequence is 15 residues long. V was clipped by 4 bases and J by 2 bases; unmatched bases: 5. Per germline, CDR1 FNHDT and CDR2 SITEND (reference sequence). CDR3 sequence: CASSSTGKNTGQLYF. The sequenced part of the CDR3 DNA is TGTGCCAGCAGTTCGACAGGGAAGAACACCGGG.

Comment on this clone: Gene names refer to mouse genes. From the germline J gene comes the end of the CDR3, since the read stops 4 residues before it. The V and J genes are TRBV17 and TRBJ2-5; 8 bases map to TRBD1. CDR1 and CDR2 (germline): MNHDT, YYDKIL. This CDR3 is 15 amino acids long. The CDR3 bases that were read are TGTGCTAGCAGTAGAGGTACGACAGGGGAAGAC. Its protein is CASSRGTTGED. The whole CDR3 protein reads CASSRGTTGEDTQYF. Full variable domain (remainder filled in from reference TRBV17 and TRBJ2-5): DTTVKQNPRYKLARVGKPVNLICSQTMNHDTMYWYQKKPNQAPKLLLFYYDKILNREADTFEKFQSSRPNNSFCSLYIGSAGLEYSAMYLCASSRGTTGEDTQYFGPGTRLLVL.

With regard to this clone: Germline and genes: mouse. The CDR3 end falls 4 residues outside the read, so it is completed with the germline J gene. The gene calls are TRBV19 and TRBJ2-2, with TRBD1 as a possible D gene (6 bases). Germline CDR1 FNHDT, CDR2 SITEND (reference sequence). This CDR3 spans 13 amino acids. The V and J ends lost 7 bases and 2 bases respectively, with 9 bases between them. CDR3 bases read: TGTGCCAGCCTGGGACATAACACCGGG. This codes for CASLGHNTG. The entire CDR3 sequence reads CASLGHNTGQLYF.

The table lists this clone with a few counts. Germline and genes: mouse. The DNA ends 4 residues before the CDR3 does, and the rest of the CDR3 is filled in from the germline J gene. V usage is TRBV31 and J usage is TRBJ2-1; TRBD2 matches 8 bases. CDR1 is GKSSPN, CDR2 SITVG, per germline. The CDR3 is made up of 16 amino acids. V gave up 0 bases and J gave up 1 base; unmatched junction bases: 5. CDR3 DNA (partial): TGTGCCTGGAGTCTTCCGGGACTGGCCAACTATGCT. It translates to CAWSLPGLANYA. The whole CDR3 sequence is CAWSLPGLANYAEQFF.

There are a few counts of this clone. The germline and genes are mouse ones. Read sequence stops 4 residues before the CDR3 end, and the germline J gene provides the missing end. The chain recombines TRBV5 with TRBJ2-4; TRBD2 agrees at 8 bases. Germline assignment: CDR1 LGHNA and CDR2 YNLKQL (reference sequence). CDR3 length: 15 amino acids. CDR3 DNA (partial): TGTGCCAGCAGCCAAGAGCTGGGGGGAGGGAAC. This sequence encodes CASSQELGGGN. The CDR3, in full, reads CASSQELGGGNTLYF.

This clone was detected a few times. Mouse germline and gene names are used. The read stops 4 residues short of the end of the CDR3; the missing end is completed from the germline J gene. The rearrangement joins TRBV13-1 to TRBJ2-2; the D gene is possibly TRBD2 (6 bases). Trimming took off 5 bases at V and 0 bases at J, with 11 bases between the two ends. Germline loops: CDR1 NSHNY, CDR2 SYGAGN. The CDR3 contains 15 residues. The CDR3 sequence is CASRTGSANTGQLYF. The covered CDR3 bases are TGTGCCAGCAGGACTGGTTCGGCAAACACCGGG.

Comments on this clone: Gene names are mouse gene names. The read comes to an end 4 residues before the CDR3 does, leaving the germline J gene to fill in the end. The rearrangement joins TRBV31 to TRBJ2-3; 12 bases are a match to TRBD2. Germline-derived CDR1 and CDR2 are GKSSPN and SITVG. This CDR3 has 14 amino acids. The CDR3 loop reads CAWSKGLGGETLYF. CDR3 DNA (partial): TGTGCCTGGAGTAAGGGACTGGGGGGAGAA.

With regard to this clone: Gene names refer to mouse genes. The CDR3 goes on 4 residues after the read ends, and that part is filled in from the germline J gene. The same CDR3 arises from other DNA sequences in this sample as well. The chain is built from TRBV13-2 and TRBJ2-3; either TRBD1 or TRBD2 may fit D (5 bases each). This CDR3 has 13 residues. From germline, CDR1 is NNHNN and CDR2 SYGAGS (reference sequence). V lost 3 bases and J 2 bases, leaving 7 bases between the germline ends. The DNA read from the CDR3 is TGTGCCAGCGGTGGGGGGACTGCAGAA. It codes for CASGGGTAE. The entire CDR3 is CASGGGTAETLYF.

With respect to this clone: Gene names refer to mouse genes. The missing CDR3 end, 4 residues past where the read stops, is filled in from the germline J gene. The sample carries other DNA sequences with the same CDR3. This sequence joins TRBV13-3 and TRBJ1-1; D is perhaps TRBD1 (5 bases). Germline CDR1 is NNHDY and CDR2 is SYVADS. The V end lost 1 base, the J end lost 0 bases, and 7 bases lay between the germline ends. The CDR3 runs 14 residues. CDR3 residues: CASSDPGQNTEVFF. CDR3 DNA (partial): TGTGCCAGCAGTGATCCGGGACAGAACACA.

Of note for this clone: Mouse gene names and germline throughout. The read terminates 4 residues ahead of where the CDR3 ends, so the germline J gene completes it. J is TRBJ1-2 and V is TRBV31, with D possibly being TRBD1 (5 bases). The ends were cut back, 1 base at V and 3 bases at J, with 6 bases in the middle. Germline V CDR1 and CDR2: GKSSPN, SITVG. The CDR3 is 12 amino acids. Here the CDR3 reads CAWSPRDSDYTF. The part of the CDR3 DNA that was read is TGTGCCTGGAGTCCCAGGGACTCC.

Concerning this clone: Gene names are the mouse ones. The CDR3 end is not reached by the read, which stops 4 residues before it; the germline J gene fills it in. This same CDR3 is encoded by further DNA sequences in the sample. The V call is TRBV13-2, the J call TRBJ1-2, with a weak D call TRBD1 (6 bases). The germline gives CDR1 NNHNN, CDR2 SYGAGS (reference sequence). This CDR3 has 13 amino acids. The germline V and J ends were trimmed by 5 bases and 1 base, with 9 bases remaining between them. CDR3 amino acids: CASGGDKNSDYTF. The sequenced CDR3 bases are TGTGCCAGCGGCGGGGACAAAAACTCC.

This clone occurred a few times. Gene labels here are mouse ones. CDR3 bases read: TGTGCTAGCAGTAAACAGTAT. Translation: CASSKQY. The CDR3 in full is CASSKQYEQYF. The rearrangement joins TRBV17 to TRBJ2-7; the D is unclear. Read coverage stops 4 residues before the CDR3 terminus; the germline J gene supplies the remainder. Germline V CDR1 and CDR2: MNHDT, YYDKIL. The CDR3 sequence is 11 residues long.

This clone has at least ten counts. Germline and genes here are mouse. The CDR3: CASSGTDSNSDYTF. CDR3 DNA (partial): TGTGCCAGCAGCGGGACAGACTCAAACTCC. V and J are TRBV3 and TRBJ1-2; 7 bases match TRBD1. The read ends 4 residues before the CDR3 terminus; that terminus is restored from the germline J gene. The V gene's germline CDR1 is SNHLY and CDR2 FYNGKV (reference sequence). V gave up 5 bases and J gave up 0 bases; unmatched junction bases: 3. There are 14 residues in the CDR3.